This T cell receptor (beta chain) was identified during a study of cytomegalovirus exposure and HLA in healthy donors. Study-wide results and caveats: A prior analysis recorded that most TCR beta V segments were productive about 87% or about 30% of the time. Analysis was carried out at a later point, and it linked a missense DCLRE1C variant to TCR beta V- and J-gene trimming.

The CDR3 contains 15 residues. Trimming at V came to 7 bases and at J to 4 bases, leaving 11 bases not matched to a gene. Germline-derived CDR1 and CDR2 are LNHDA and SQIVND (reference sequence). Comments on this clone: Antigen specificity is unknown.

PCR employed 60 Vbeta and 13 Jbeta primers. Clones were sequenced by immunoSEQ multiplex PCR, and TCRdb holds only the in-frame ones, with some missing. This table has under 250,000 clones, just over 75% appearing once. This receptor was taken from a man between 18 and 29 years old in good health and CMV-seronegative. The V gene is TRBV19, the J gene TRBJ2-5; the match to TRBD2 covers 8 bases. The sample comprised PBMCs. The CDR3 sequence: CASTRSGGRLETQYF. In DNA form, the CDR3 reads TGTGCCAGTACCCGTTCGGGAGGGCGTTTAGAGACCCAGTACTTC.